These 13 T cell receptor beta chains were all obtained from the same sample, sequenced in a study of cytomegalovirus exposure and HLA in healthy donors. Vbeta (60) and Jbeta (13) primers were used in the PCR. Sequencing was performed with immunoSEQ multiplex PCR; in TCRdb, only in-frame clones are kept and a portion is missing. The table has under 150,000 clones, 85% seen once; the top ten hold about 7%. The sample comprised PBMCs. These receptors all come from a woman in her 30s in good health and CMV-seropositive.

V and J are TRBV6-5 and TRBJ1-5; no clear D gene. Trimming removed 6 bases from V and 6 bases from J, with 12 bases in between. CDR1 is MNHEY and CDR2 is SVGAGI in the germline V gene. CDR3 length: 13 amino acids. CDR3 region: CASSQMSGQPQHF. CDR3 nucleotides: TGTGCCAGCAGCCAAATGTCCGGTCAGCCCCAGCATTTT.

The genes are TRBV5-1 and TRBJ2-7; 7 bases map to TRBD1. Looked up from germline, CDR1 is SGHRS and CDR2 is YFSETQ. The CDR3 contains 15 residues. With 2 bases clipped from V and 2 bases from J, the junction kept 7 bases outside the gene matches. CDR3 nucleotides: TGCGCCAGCAGCTTCCTTCGGGACAGCCCCTACGAGCAGTACTTC. It encodes CASSFLRDSPYEQYF.

The V gene is TRBV15, the J gene TRBJ1-2; 8 bases match TRBD1. V was clipped by 3 bases and J by 4 bases; unmatched bases: 7. The CDR3 covers 15 residues. Germline V lookup: CDR1 LNHNV, CDR2 YYDKDF (reference sequence). The CDR3 region has the DNA TGTGCCACCAGCAGCCAGGGGGCAGATGTCTATGGCTACACCTTC. Translating gives CATSSQGADVYGYTF.

In its sample, this clone was seen once. The rearrangement links TRBV2 to TRBJ1-1; D might be TRBD1 (6 bases). There are 13 residues in the CDR3. The ends were cut back, 8 bases at V and 1 base at J, with 11 bases in the middle. Germline loops: CDR1 SNHLY, CDR2 FYNNEI. The CDR3 nucleotides read TGTGCCAGCGGGGCAGGGGCGAACACTGAAGCTTTCTTT. Translation gives CASGAGANTEAFF.

This rearrangement joins TRBV30 to TRBJ2-3; 9 bases align to TRBD2. V lost 3 bases, J lost 1 base, and 2 bases stayed unmatched. Germline V CDR1 and CDR2: GTSNPN, SVGIG (reference sequence). This CDR3 has 14 residues. CDR3 residues: CAWRPSGGTDTQYF. The CDR3 DNA sequence: TGTGCCTGGAGACCTAGCGGGGGCACAGATACGCAGTATTTT.

This clone was observed a single time. The J gene is TRBJ2-2, the V gene TRBV5-1; TRBD1 is a possible D gene (5 bases). This CDR3 spans 16 amino acids. V was shortened by 4 bases and J by 0 bases, with 13 bases between the two germline ends. The V gene's germline CDR1 is SGHRS and CDR2 YFSETQ. This CDR3 is CASSPAQGSNTGELFF. CDR3 nucleotides: TGCGCCAGCAGCCCTGCCCAGGGCTCGAACACCGGGGAGCTGTTTTTT. The full variable domain, completed using reference TRBV5-1 and TRBJ2-2, is KAGVTQTPRYLIKTRGQQVTLSCSPISGHRSVSWYQQTPGQGLQFLFEYFSETQRNKGNFPGRFSGRQFSNSRSEMNVSTLELGDSALYLCASSPAQGSNTGELFFGEGSRLTVL.

The chain recombines TRBV27 with TRBJ1-6; 7 bases align to TRBD1. The CDR3 length is 13 residues. The V gene end was trimmed by 5 bases and the J gene end by 10 bases; junction bases not matched to a gene: 5. The germline V gene encodes CDR1 MNHEY and CDR2 SMNVEV (reference sequence). The CDR3, as DNA: TGTGCCAGCAGTGGAAACAGGGGATCACCCCTCCACTTT. It specifies CASSGNRGSPLHF.

In this sample, this clone turned up a few times. The CDR3 sequence: CASSPPGQVGGYTF. CDR3 coding DNA: TGTGCCAGCAGTCCCCCAGGACAGGTCGGGGGCTACACCTTC. This rearrangement joins TRBV28 to TRBJ1-2; 7 bases agree with TRBD1. This CDR3 has 14 amino acids. V lost 5 bases and J lost 8; bases outside the gene matches: 11. In germline, CDR1 is MDHEN, CDR2 SYDVKM.

This sequence joins TRBV9 and TRBJ2-1; maybe TRBD1 (6 bases). V was clipped by 3 bases and J by 2 bases, with 12 bases between them. Germline V lookup: CDR1 SGDLS, CDR2 YYNGEE. The CDR3 consists of 15 residues. CDR3 bases: TGTGCCAGCAGCGAAACCGGGACACCCTACAATGAGCAGTTCTTC. Amino acid sequence: CASSETGTPYNEQFF.

This chain links TRBV21-1 with TRBJ1-5; TRBD1, as called in the table, went unchecked against the DNA. TRBV21-1 is flagged as a pseudogene. This CDR3 spans 19 amino acids. The DNA for the CDR3 is TGTGCCAGCAGCTACCTGTCCGGGACAGGGTTTCGGTGCAATCAGCCCCAGCATTTT. Translating it yields CASSYLSGTGFRCNQPQHF.

The chain joins TRBV7-8 to TRBJ2-5, with D possibly matching TRBD1 (6 bases). With the DNA end fitting TRBJ2-7 better, the J assignment may be wrong. This CDR3 has 15 residues. In germline, CDR1 is SGHVS, CDR2 FQNEAQ. The CDR3 nucleotides are TGTGCCAGCAGCTTAGCGGGACAAGGGCCCTACGAGCAGTACTTC. Translation: CASSLAGQGPYEQYF.

About this clone: Relative to the germline gene, one junction end is altered; a read error may explain this. The chain is built from TRBV7-7 and TRBJ1-1; possible D gene TRBD1, 5 bases. The CDR3 is 13 residues long. CDR1 is SSHAT and CDR2 is FNYEAQ in the germline V gene (reference sequence). This chain's CDR3 is CASSPNRGGAAFF. In nucleotides, the CDR3 is TGTGCTAGCAGCCCAAACCGGGGAGGGGCAGCTTTCTTT.

This clone was counted a few times. The sample holds other DNA sequences that translate to the same CDR3. The chain combines TRBV2 with TRBJ2-5; D is unresolved. The ends were cut back, 4 bases at V and 4 bases at J, with 4 bases in the middle. The germline V gene encodes CDR1 SNHLY and CDR2 FYNNEI. This CDR3 is 11 amino acids long. The CDR3 nucleotides are TGTGCCAGCAGTGGACTAGAGACCCAGTACTTC. Its protein product is CASSGLETQYF.